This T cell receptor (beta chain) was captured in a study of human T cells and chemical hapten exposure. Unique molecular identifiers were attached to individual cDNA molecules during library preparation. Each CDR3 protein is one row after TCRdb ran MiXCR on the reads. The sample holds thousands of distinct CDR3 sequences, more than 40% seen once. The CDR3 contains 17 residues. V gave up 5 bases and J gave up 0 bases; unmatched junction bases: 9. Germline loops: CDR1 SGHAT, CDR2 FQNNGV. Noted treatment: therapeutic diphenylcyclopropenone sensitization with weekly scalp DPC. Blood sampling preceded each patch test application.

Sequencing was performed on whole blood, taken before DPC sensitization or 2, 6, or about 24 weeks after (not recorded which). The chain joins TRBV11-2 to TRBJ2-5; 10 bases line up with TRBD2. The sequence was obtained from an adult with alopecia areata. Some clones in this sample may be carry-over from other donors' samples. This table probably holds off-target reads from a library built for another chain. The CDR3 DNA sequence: TGTGCCAGCAGCGCTATTCTAGCGGGGGAGTACCAAGAGACCCAGTACTTC. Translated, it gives CASSAILAGEYQETQYF. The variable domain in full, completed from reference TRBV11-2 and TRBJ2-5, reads EAGVAQSPRYKIIEKRQSVAFWCNPISGHATLYWYQQILGQGPKLLIQFQNNGVVDDSQLPKDRFSAERLKGVDSTLKIQPAKLEDSAVYLCASSAILAGEYQETQYFGPGTRLLVL.